These T cell receptor beta chains were read from a single sample in a study of Ad26.COV2.S vaccination and SARS-CoV-2 variants. Measured with immunoSEQ multiplex PCR; TCRdb has only the in-frame clones, and not every one. Of 150,000 to 200,000 clones in the sample, around nine tenths were seen once. Sequences were derived from peripheral blood, sampled after recovery from COVID-19. The receptors were gathered from a human donor who had recovered from COVID-19. CDR3s include the opening cysteine and the closing phenylalanine or tryptophan. D genes are given only for firm matches. Clone size is stated in some rows and not others, as once, few, many or a class when expanded.

V	D	size	J	DNA	CDR3
TRBV4-1	NA	NA	TRBJ1-5	TGCGCCAGCAGCCAAGATGGCGGCAATCAGCCCCAGCATTTT	CASSQDGGNQPQHF
TRBV19	TRBD1	NA	TRBJ1-2	TGTGCCACCTCCGACAGGGCCGCCATCTTTGGCTACACCTTC	CATSDRAAIFGYTF
TRBV30	TRBD1	NA	TRBJ2-1	TGTGCTAACAGGGGGCGGAATGAGCAGTTCTTC	CANRGRNEQFF
TRBV5-4	TRBD2	once	TRBJ2-3	TGTGCCAGCAGCTTGAGGGTAGCGGGGTTAGATACGCAGTATTTT	CASSLRVAGLDTQYF
TRBV7-2	TRBD1	NA	TRBJ1-2	TGTGCCAGCAGCTCCCGGACAGGGGGCGCCCCGTCTGGCTACACCTTC	CASSSRTGGAPSGYTF
TRBV6-1	TRBD2	NA	TRBJ2-7	TGTGCCAGCAGTGATCTAGCGGGTCCCTACGAGCAGTACTTC	CASSDLAGPYEQYF
TRBV7-3	NA	NA	TRBJ2-1	TGTGCCAGCAGTTTCATAGATGGAGAGCACAATGAGCAGTTCTTC	CASSFIDGEHNEQFF
TRBV2	NA	NA	TRBJ2-1	TGTGCCAGCAGTGAATTGGAAAGGGTCCTCGAGCAGTTCTTC	CASSELERVLEQFF
TRBV2	NA	NA	TRBJ1-6	TGTGCCAGCAGTGAAGAACAGGTGGACTACTTT	CASSEEQVDYF
TRBV28	NA	NA	TRBJ1-1	TGTGCCAGCAGTTTGGGGGGCTTTGAAGCTTTCTTT	CASSLGGFEAFF
TRBV7-8	NA	NA	TRBJ2-7	TGTGCCAGCAGCTTAGAGGGACTCAGCTCCTACGAGCAGTACTTC	CASSLEGLSSYEQYF
TRBV24-1	NA	NA	TRBJ1-5	TGTGCCACCAGTGACACAAATCAGGGGCTTCAGCCCCAGCATTTT	CATSDTNQGLQPQHF
TRBV2	TRBD2	NA	TRBJ2-4	TGTGCCAGCAGGCCGACTAGCAACCGCTTCTCGTTAGCCAAAAACATTCAGTACTTC	CASRPTSNRFSLAKNIQYF
TRBV5-6	TRBD1	few	TRBJ2-7	TGTGCCAGCAGCTTGGCCGGGCGGACAGGGAGCGACGAGCAGTACTTC	CASSLAGRTGSDEQYF
TRBV12-3/TRBV12-4	NA	NA	TRBJ1-2	TGTGCCAGCCAAGGACAGATCTATGGCTACACCTTC	CASQGQIYGYTF
TRBV5-8	NA	NA	TRBJ1-3	TGTGCCAGCAGCTTTTCGCCAGGGTTCTATGGAAACACCATATATTTT	CASSFSPGFYGNTIYF